This TCR beta chain stems from a study of T cell responses to AZD1222 COVID-19 vaccine (dated by TCRdb to the early 2020s). For the wider study: TCR sequencing covered 230 or so trial participants: nearly 210 given two doses of AZD1222 and around 26 given two doses of MenACWY control vaccine. Trial participants were enrolled by age into 18-55, 56-69 and 70-plus year subgroups, with approximately 160, 26 and 62 TCR-sequenced participants respectively. Overall study results and their limits: A significant rise in spike-specific TCR breadth and depth was observed after two AZD1222 doses relative to day 0 and relative to MenACWY recipients. Reportedly, almost half of the unique spike-specific TCRs recognized epitopes lying outside the regions that are mutated in the B.1.351 and B.1.1.7 variants. Conclusions about previously exposed vaccinees were limited because only six or seven AZD1222 recipients were SARS-CoV-2 seropositive at baseline. The 56-69-year group was small, and its depth increase did not reach significance, likely because of low power. Participants were mostly white British, with more females than males. The authors suggested clonal diversity may have been underestimated. The whole spike protein was spanned by vaccine-associated CD4 TCRs, and dominant responses were seen in regions 160-218 and 743-854. Because no samples from the day 14 peak response were available, repertoires could be characterized only after the peak T cell response.

CDR1 is given as ENHRY and CDR2 as SYGVKD, both from the germline V gene. There are 17 amino acids in the CDR3, from cysteine to phenylalanine inclusive. The retained sequence is limited to the CDR3, 51 bases, with the frame set at the first base. V is cut by 7 bases and J by 3 bases, and the space between the germline ends is 21 bases. The sample's time point, from its label and the paper: about 28 days (+/-7) after the second vaccine dose. AZD1222 recipients with second doses at about 4 weeks or about 12 weeks were pooled, because spike-specific TCR depth and breadth did not differ between schedules. Vaccinee samples came from UK trials COV001 and COV002, including a single-blind randomized controlled phase 2/3 trial of AZD1222 (ChAdOx1 nCoV-19) in healthy adults. For TCRbeta chain sequencing, PBMC samples were collected from trial participants at day 0 and at day 28 after the second dose. The CDR3 regions of human TCRbeta chains were subjected to immunosequencing. For the original study's pipeline: TCRs in the repertoires were compared against a reference library of SARS-CoV-2-specific TCRs that had been generated with the MIRA antigen-specificity platform. Breadth was defined as the fraction of unique TCRs that were SARS-CoV-2-associated, and depth was defined as the fraction of total T cells that were SARS-CoV-2-associated. Using the MIRA data, every spike-specific TCR was mapped to the spike region that the TCR reacted to and assigned to either a CD4 or a CD8 class. Log10-transformed breadth and depth values were compared by one-way ANOVA with Sidak's multiple comparisons tests. TCRdb stores this immuneACCESS table with in-frame sequences only. Part of the clones is absent; in the studies checked, under half of the shortfall reflects unresolved V genes, and no reason is known for the rest. D and trimming were read from the DNA, whereas the V and J calls and clone size are those reported in that table. The sample table shows about 120,000 clones, and around 90% are seen once. The top ten clones comprise approximately 0.98% of the sample.

As to this clone: Its specific antigen is unknown. No base quality values were provided; no much bigger clone lies one nucleotide off.

This receptor chain uses TRBV10-3 and TRBJ2-2; the D gene is perhaps TRBD1, on 6 matching bases. The sample here was peripheral blood, taken 28 days after the second AZD1222 dose. The clonotype originates from an adult who received the AZD1222 COVID-19 vaccine. The CDR3 protein is CAINPGDTKGDTGELFF. The nucleotide sequence reads as follows: TGTGCCATCAACCCCGGGGACACCAAAGGCGACACCGGGGAGCTGTTTTTT.